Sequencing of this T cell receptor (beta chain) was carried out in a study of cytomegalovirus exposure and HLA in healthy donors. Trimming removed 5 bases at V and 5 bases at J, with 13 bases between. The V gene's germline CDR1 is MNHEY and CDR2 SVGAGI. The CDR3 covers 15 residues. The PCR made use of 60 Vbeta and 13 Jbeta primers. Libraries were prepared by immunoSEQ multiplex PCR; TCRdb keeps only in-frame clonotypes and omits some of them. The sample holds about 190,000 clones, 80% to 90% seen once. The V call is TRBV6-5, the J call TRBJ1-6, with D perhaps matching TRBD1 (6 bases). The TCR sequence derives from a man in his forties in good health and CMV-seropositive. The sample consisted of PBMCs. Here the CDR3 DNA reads TGTGCCAGCAGTGCACCCACAGGGAATAATTCACCCCTCCACTTT. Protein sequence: CASSAPTGNNSPLHF.